The source of this T cell receptor beta chain is a study of cytomegalovirus exposure and HLA in healthy donors listed by TCRdb under 2017. General notes on the study: According to an earlier analysis of 587 of the donors, roughly 180 million T cells yielded roughly 100 million unique TCR beta sequences and around 280 Gb of sequence data. All discovery cohort repertoires had been generated using a single sequencing platform. Donor age, sex, ethnicity and CMV serostatus were compiled alongside the repertoire data. In addition to the first cohort of 666 subjects, a separate validation cohort of 120 different subjects was used. HLA typing included class I and class II loci at four-digit resolution. The study used immunosequencing to profile the T cell repertoires of around 600 subjects and linked those repertoires to cytomegalovirus serostatus. The number of typed donors differed by locus: about 620-630 for A, B, C, DRB1 and DQB1; roughly 510 for DQA1; around 580 for DPA1; and about 470 for DPB1. Roughly 5 DR-DQ haplotypes were handled as single units for association and clustering because linkage in the cohort was strong. About 300 gigabases of sequencing data and around 80 million unique TCR sequences made up an early release that covered roughly 670 HLA-typed donors. The aim of the study was to test whether cataloging public T cell receptors could identify signatures of past pathogen exposure. A later analysis re-examined previously published TCR beta repertoires from just over 650 donors and added high-resolution HLA genotyping to investigate patterns of TCR occurrence. In the later analysis, no new phenotypic data were used to find candidate immune exposures; instead, reliance was placed on TCR beta sequences and their occurrence across donors. To predict cytomegalovirus infection status, the study brought together high-throughput TCR immunosequencing, statistical association of individual TCRs with disease status, and machine learning. An earlier analysis of several hundred of the donors applied high-throughput TCR beta sequencing to assess whether each TCR beta V gene segment acted as functional or pseudogenic. Among 300 to 500 genotyped donors of the cohort, an average of roughly 230,000 unique TCR beta nucleotide sequences was sequenced per donor, of which 15% to 20% were non-productive. A later genetic analysis used genome-wide SNP genotypes for about 65% of the 666 donors, treating that subset as a discovery cohort. Of the roughly 410 genotyped donors, 80% to 90% were placed in the genetic ancestry cluster associated with self-reported Caucasian donors. The paper as a whole reports these results and caveats: An association between a missense DCLRE1C variant and V-gene and J-gene trimming of TCR beta chains was found in a later genetic analysis and replicated in an independent cohort. In this cohort, only TCR beta chains were sequenced, and detectable features were limited by the absence of alpha or paired-chain data. Most TCR sequences were seen in very few donors, while some public TCRs were found in many individuals. The study gave a list of some 150 TCR beta chains associated with cytomegalovirus. Some IMGT-functional V segments, including TRBV6-2 and TRBV6-3, could not be told apart with the 87-base-pair reads, so those segments were excluded. Most CMV-associated TCR beta chains appeared to be HLA-restricted in a later analysis, and the HLA associations seemed to be driven largely by CMV exposure. The authors suggested that the approach could potentially be generalized to other disease states and immunological phenotypes. Presence/absence analyses assumed roughly uniform sequencing depth across donors, an assumption that may not hold. Because some donors lacked HLA typing at each locus, the association tests relied only on the typed subset. A further reported finding was that TCR beta sequences accurately predicted the HLA-A and HLA-B alleles for most subjects in the first cohort. For the cohort, immune exposure information was limited to CMV serostatus. A few of the identified cytomegalovirus-associated TCR beta chains were confirmed in vitro to be specific for cytomegalovirus antigens. An earlier analysis of approximately 500 of the donors showed that most TCR beta V segments appeared in productive rearrangements either about 87% or about 30% of the time, which broadly matched IMGT annotations. In both the original and validation cohorts, the classifier was reported to diagnose cytomegalovirus status with high specificity and sensitivity. At a false discovery rate of 0.05, a later analysis linked 16,951 TCR beta sequences to specific HLA alleles. In a later analysis, HLA-associated TCR beta chains were found to be more clonally expanded and to have lower generation probabilities than equally common non-associated chains. A later genetic analysis reported fewer N-insertions in productive TCRs among donors in an Asian-associated ancestry cluster than the roughly 670-donor mean. Correlated functional status among segregating V segments might be attributable to linkage disequilibrium, but an unknown experimental factor could not be ruled out. In a later analysis, the rate of TCR association differed among HLA loci, with DRB1 alleles having the most associated TCRs and HLA-C alleles having the fewest. Because counts were too low, approximately 15 rarely observed V segments, including chromosome 9 orphons, were excluded from the earlier analysis of around 640 of the donors. Strong co-occurrence of HLA alleles, especially DR and DQ, made assigning TCR associations to individual alleles difficult. According to a later analysis, parvovirus B19, influenza, CMV and Epstein-Barr virus appeared linked to several top co-occurrence clusters. A cluster of highly shared sequence variants was judged likely to represent a technical artifact of the sequencing pipeline.

The library was prepared using the immunoSEQ multiplex PCR assay. A mixture of 60 forward primers for TCR Vbeta segments and 13 reverse primers for TCR Jbeta segments was used in the multiplex PCR. A multiplex PCR assay on genomic DNA amplified the CDR3 region of rearranged TCR beta genes. On the Illumina HiSeq System, the amplified TCR beta libraries were sequenced as 87-base-pair reads. The published analysis was carried out like this. A later analysis tallied around 80 million unique TCR beta chains across the approximately 670 repertoires, and approximately 12 million of those chains were shared by two or more donors. Raw reads were error-corrected and collapsed into unique sequences by a nearest-neighbor algorithm in which closely related sequences were merged to remove PCR and sequencing errors. V, D and J gene segments were assigned by aligning CDR3 sequences to IMGT reference sequences. For a sequence to be retained, a match of at least six nucleotides to both a V gene segment and a J gene segment was required. A rearrangement was called productive if the CDR3 had no stop codons and remained in frame with V and J, and every other rearrangement was called non-productive. Following IMGT convention, CDR3 was defined as the stretch from the second conserved V-encoded cysteine up to the conserved J-encoded phenylalanine. Sequences without an unambiguous match to a single V gene segment were excluded from the earlier analysis of a few hundred of the donors. An earlier analysis of 550 to 650 of the donors classified V segments as functional when productive rearrangements were above 56.7% and as segregating when the standard deviation between donors was above 5%. A statistical classification framework was developed to diagnose cytomegalovirus status using the catalog of TCR beta chain sequences. In a later analysis, V and J genes were assigned by comparing TCR nucleotide sequences against IMGT/GENE-DB human TR gene sequences. In a later analysis, CDR3 sequences and most-parsimonious VDJ recombination scenarios were assigned using the TCRdist pipeline. In a later analysis, every TCR beta chain was defined by the combination of its CDR3 amino acid sequence and its V-gene family, and reads without a unique V-gene family were dropped. A later analysis removed nearly 600 highly shared, low-generation-probability nucleotide sequences to deal with suspected cross-contamination and a sequencing artifact. In a later analysis, a clonal expansion index was calculated for each public chain from normalized within-repertoire ranks of inferred template counts. In a later analysis, generation probabilities were computed with a VDJ recombination model fitted to out-of-frame rearrangements, and the resulting probabilities were checked against IGoR. In a later analysis, TCR-TCR, TCR-HLA and TCR-CMV co-occurrence was scored with hypergeometric tests, and a repertoire-size bias correction was applied to TCR pairs. In a later analysis, false discovery rates were estimated by permuting HLA or CMV assignments 20 times. A later analysis grouped co-occurring TCRs with DBSCAN, adding TCRdist sequence similarity when clustering within HLA-allele-positive subsets. Co-occurrence clustering excluded repertoires with fewer than 30,000 or more than 120,000 public chains, plus five with anomalous nucleotide sharing. TCRdb obtained this table from immuneACCESS and retained in-frame rearrangements with V and J assigned. These tables miss some clones; where compared with another copy, unresolved V genes account for less than half of the shortfall, and the remainder is unexplained. D and trimming come from the DNA, and the V and J calls and clone size come from that table. The sample has over 100,000 clones on record, less than 65% of them singletons. The ten biggest clones cover about 9.1% of the sample.

Points on this clone: Its antigen specificity is not known. The record has no base qualities; no much larger clone is one base away.

The cohort was made up of about 670 healthy bone marrow donors. Cohort members were all nominally healthy when sampled, although unrecorded immune exposures were likely present. The donor was CMV seropositive and belonged to the group of more than 250 seropositive cohort members. A peripheral blood sample was collected from each donor, and TCR beta sequencing was performed on peripheral blood mononuclear cells. The Qiagen DNeasy Blood Extraction Kit was used to extract genomic DNA from the blood cell samples. The junction shows trimming of 4 bases on V and 5 bases on J, and the gene matches do not reach 7 bases of it. The CDR3 contains 14 residues, cysteine and phenylalanine counted. The kept DNA is CDR3 alone, 42 bases in frame from the first base. The germline V gene provides CDR1 SGHRS and CDR2 YFSETQ.

Sequencing was done on a sample of PBMCs. The receptor comes from a man aged 40-55 years in good health and CMV-seropositive. The chain is encoded by TRBV5-1 joined to TRBJ2-3; 7 middle bases align to TRBD2. In nucleotide form, the sequence is TGCGCCAGCAGCCAAGCGGGGCGGTTAGATACGCAGTATTTT. Its protein product is CASSQAGRLDTQYF.